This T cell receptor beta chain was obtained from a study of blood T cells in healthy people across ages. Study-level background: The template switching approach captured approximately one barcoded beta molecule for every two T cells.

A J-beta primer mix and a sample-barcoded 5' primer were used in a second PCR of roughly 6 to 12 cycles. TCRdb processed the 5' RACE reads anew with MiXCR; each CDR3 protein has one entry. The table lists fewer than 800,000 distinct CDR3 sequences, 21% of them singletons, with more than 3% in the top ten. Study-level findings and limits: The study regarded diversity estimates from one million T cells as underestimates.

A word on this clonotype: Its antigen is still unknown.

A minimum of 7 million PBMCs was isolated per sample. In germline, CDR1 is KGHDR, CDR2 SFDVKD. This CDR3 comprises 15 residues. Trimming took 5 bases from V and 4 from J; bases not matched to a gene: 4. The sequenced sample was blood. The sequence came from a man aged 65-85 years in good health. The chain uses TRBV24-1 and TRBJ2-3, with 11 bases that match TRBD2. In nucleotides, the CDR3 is TGTGCCACCAGTGGTGATAGCGGGAGGGCAGATACGCAGTATTTT. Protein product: CATSGDSGRADTQYF.